This T cell receptor beta chain was identified during a study of molecular identifiers for immune sequencing clone quantification. One entry per CDR3 protein, called by TCRdb with MiXCR from the PCR reads. The sample contains approximately 93,000 distinct CDR3 sequences, 20% to 25% of which appear only once. V shed 3 bases and J shed 7 bases, with 15 bases lying between them. The germline V gene encodes CDR1 GTSNPN and CDR2 SVGIG (reference sequence). The CDR3 sequence is 13 residues long. The source material was naive CD8+ T cells from blood, with Jurkat cell RNA spiked in. This sample's subset: FACS-sorted CD8+CD4-CCR7+CD45RA+ naive T cells. The origin of this receptor is a human donor in good health. Some libraries in this study had Jurkat cell RNA spiked in. This chain joins TRBV30 and TRBJ2-5, with D unresolved. The CDR3 protein is CAWSEDPTVTQYF. CDR3 bases: TGTGCCTGGAGCGAGGACCCGACCGTGACCCAGTACTTC. Based on the CDR3 plus reference TRBV30 and TRBJ2-5, the full variable domain is SQTIHQWPATLVQPVGSPLSLECTVEGTSNPNLYWYRQAAGRGLQLLFYSVGIGQISSEVPQNLSASRPQDRQFILSSKKLLLSDSGFYLCAWSEDPTVTQYFGPGTRLLVL.